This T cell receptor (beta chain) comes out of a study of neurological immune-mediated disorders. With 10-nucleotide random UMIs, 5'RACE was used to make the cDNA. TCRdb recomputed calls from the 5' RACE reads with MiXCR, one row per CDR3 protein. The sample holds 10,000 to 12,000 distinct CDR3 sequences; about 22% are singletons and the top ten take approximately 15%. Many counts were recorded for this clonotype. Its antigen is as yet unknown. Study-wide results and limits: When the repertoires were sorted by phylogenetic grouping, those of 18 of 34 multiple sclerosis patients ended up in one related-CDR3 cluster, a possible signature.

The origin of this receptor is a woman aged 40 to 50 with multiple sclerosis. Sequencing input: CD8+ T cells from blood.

The chain's CDR3 is CASSLLDRDGYTF. As DNA, the CDR3 is TGTGCCAGCAGCTTGTTGGACAGGGATGGCTACACCTTC. V usage is TRBV5-6 and J usage is TRBJ1-2, with 8 bases fitting TRBD1. The CDR3 loop spans 13 amino acids. V lost 1 base to trimming and J lost 6 bases; unmatched junction nucleotides: 2. Germline CDR1 reads SGHDT; CDR2 reads YYEEEE. The variable domain in full, with the rest retrieved from reference TRBV5-6 and TRBJ1-2, is DAGVTQSPTHLIKTRGQQVTLRCSPKSGHDTVSWYQQALGQGPQFIFQYYEEEERQRGNFPDRFSGHQFPNYSSELNVNALLLGDSALYLCASSLLDRDGYTFGSGTRLTVV.